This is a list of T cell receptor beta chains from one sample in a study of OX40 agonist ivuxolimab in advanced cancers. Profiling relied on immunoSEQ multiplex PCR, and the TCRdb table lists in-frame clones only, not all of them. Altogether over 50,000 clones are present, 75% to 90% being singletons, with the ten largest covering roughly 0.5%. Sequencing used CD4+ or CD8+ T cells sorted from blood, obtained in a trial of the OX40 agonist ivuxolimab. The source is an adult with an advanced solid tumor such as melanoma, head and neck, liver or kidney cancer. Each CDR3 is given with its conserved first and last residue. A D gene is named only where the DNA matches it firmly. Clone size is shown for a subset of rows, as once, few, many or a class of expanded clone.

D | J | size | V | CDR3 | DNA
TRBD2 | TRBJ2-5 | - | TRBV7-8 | CASSFNGREETQYF | TGTGCCAGCAGCTTTAACGGGAGGGAAGAGACCCAGTACTTC
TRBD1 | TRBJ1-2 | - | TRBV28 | CASSGQGGIGYTF | TGTGCCAGCAGTGGACAGGGTGGGATCGGCTACACCTTC
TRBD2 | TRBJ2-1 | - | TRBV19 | CATQRRGDHNEQFF | TGTGCCACCCAACGGCGGGGGGATCACAATGAGCAGTTCTTC
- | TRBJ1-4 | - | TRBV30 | CAWSVRDEKLFF | TGTGCCTGGAGTGTTCGGGATGAAAAACTGTTTTTT
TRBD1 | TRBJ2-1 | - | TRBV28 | CASTLRTGLLRGLNEQFF | TGTGCCAGCACCCTCCGGACAGGGCTCCTCCGGGGGCTCAATGAGCAGTTCTTC
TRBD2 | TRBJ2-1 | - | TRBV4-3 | CASSLRLAGWDEQFF | TGCGCCAGCAGCCTCCGACTAGCGGGATGGGATGAGCAGTTCTTC
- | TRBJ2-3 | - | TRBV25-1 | CASSLTDGHSTDTQYF | TGTGCCAGCAGTCTTACCGACGGACATAGCACAGATACGCAGTATTTT
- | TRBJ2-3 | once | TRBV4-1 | CASSQVTPTDTQYF | TGCGCCAGCAGCCAAGTTACACCCACAGATACGCAGTATTTT
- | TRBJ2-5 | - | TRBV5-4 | CASSLAGRLANQETQYF | TGTGCCAGCAGCTTGGCCGGTAGACTGGCCAACCAAGAGACCCAGTACTTC
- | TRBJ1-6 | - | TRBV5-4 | CASSSGITPRDSPLHF | TGTGCCAGCAGCTCCGGGATCACACCCCGGGATTCACCCCTCCACTTT
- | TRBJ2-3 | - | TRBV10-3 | CAIGGGRTDTQYF | TGTGCCATCGGGGGGGGGCGCACAGATACGCAGTATTTT
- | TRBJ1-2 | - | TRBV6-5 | CASSYYPKASVYGYTF | TGTGCCAGCAGTTACTATCCCAAAGCAAGCGTATATGGCTACACCTTC
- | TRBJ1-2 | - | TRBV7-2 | CASTRGTSRIGYTF | TGTGCCAGCACCCGAGGGACAAGCCGGATAGGCTACACCTTC
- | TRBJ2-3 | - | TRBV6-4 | CASSRQAQLGSDTQYF | TGTGCCAGCTCTCGACAGGCCCAGCTCGGGTCAGATACGCAGTATTTT
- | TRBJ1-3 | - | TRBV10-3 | CAISYDLSGNTIYF | TGTGCCATCAGCTACGACCTCTCTGGAAACACCATATATTTT
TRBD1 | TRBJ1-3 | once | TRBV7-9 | CASSSGTAWGTIYF | TGTGCCAGCAGCTCAGGGACAGCGTGGGGCACCATATATTTT
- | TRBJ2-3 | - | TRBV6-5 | CASSYSPPPDTQYF | TGTGCCAGCAGTTACTCTCCCCCCCCGGATACGCAGTATTTT
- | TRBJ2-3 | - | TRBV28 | CASSLVGVSADTQYF | TGTGCCAGCAGTTTAGTAGGTGTGAGTGCAGATACGCAGTATTTT
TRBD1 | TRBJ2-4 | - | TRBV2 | CASTTGMVNIQYF | TGTGCCAGCACGACAGGGATGGTGAACATTCAGTACTTC
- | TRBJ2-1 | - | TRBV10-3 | CAISGQLNNEQFF | TGTGCCATCAGTGGACAGCTTAACAATGAGCAGTTCTTC
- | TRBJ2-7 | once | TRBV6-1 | CASTTLTGSYEQYF | TGTGCCAGCACTACTTTAACCGGATCCTACGAGCAGTACTTC
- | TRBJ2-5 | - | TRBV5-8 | CASSLKGARGETQYF | TGTGCCAGCAGCTTGAAAGGGGCCAGAGGAGAGACCCAGTACTTC
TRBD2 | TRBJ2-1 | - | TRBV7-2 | CASSPRTSGGPEQFF | TGTGCCAGCAGCCCGCGGACTAGCGGGGGCCCTGAGCAGTTCTTC
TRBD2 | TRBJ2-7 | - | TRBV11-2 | CASSVEREVHYEQYF | TGTGCCAGCAGCGTGGAGCGGGAGGTCCATTACGAGCAGTACTTC
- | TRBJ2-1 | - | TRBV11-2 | CASSNRDPSYNEQFF | TGTGCCAGCAGCAACCGGGACCCCTCCTACAATGAGCAGTTCTTC
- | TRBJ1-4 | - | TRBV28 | CASRQSPFNEKLFF | TGTGCCAGCAGGCAAAGTCCCTTTAATGAAAAACTGTTTTTT
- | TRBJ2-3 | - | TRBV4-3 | CASSQRFLATDTDTQYF | TGCGCCAGCAGCCAAAGGTTCCTAGCGACCGACACAGATACGCAGTATTTT
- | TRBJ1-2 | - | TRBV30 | CAWSVQVGVGYTF | TGTGCCTGGAGTGTACAAGTAGGGGTTGGCTACACCTTC
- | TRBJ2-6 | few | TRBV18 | CASSLEFSGANVLTF | TGTGCCAGCTCACTAGAATTCTCTGGGGCCAACGTCCTGACTTTC
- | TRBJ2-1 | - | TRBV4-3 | CASSQEWRSVQNEQFF | TGCGCCAGCAGCCAAGAGTGGCGGTCGGTACAGAATGAGCAGTTCTTC
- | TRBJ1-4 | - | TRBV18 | CASSPRRTLSNEKLFF | TGTGCCAGCTCACCACGAAGGACGCTATCTAATGAAAAACTGTTTTTT
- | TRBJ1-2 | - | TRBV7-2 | CASSVRQDNYGYTF | TGTGCCAGCAGCGTGAGACAGGACAACTATGGCTACACCTTC
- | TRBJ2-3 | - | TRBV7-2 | CASSAGDTQYF | TGTGCCAGCAGCGCCGGAGATACGCAGTATTTT